This TCR beta chain came from a study of CD8 T cells in ankylosing spondylitis. Broader study findings: Clones linked to the disease showed a CD8+ phenotype. They occurred at relatively low frequencies in peripheral blood. Typical of ankylosing spondylitis blood, it appeared, was a TCR beta motif of under 10 highly homologous variants. Matched ankylosing spondylitis synovial fluid reportedly showed significant enrichment of disease-linked clones. Existing reports had already noted some motif variants in reactive arthritis synovial fluid and blood.

The CDR3 spans 17 residues. Germline V CDR1 and CDR2: SGHAT, FQNNGV. V shed 0 bases and J shed 0 bases, with 9 bases lying between them. At least ten counts were recorded for this clonotype. Its antigen remains unknown. Making use of molecular barcodes, quantitative 5'-RACE generated TCR beta libraries. Each CDR3 protein gets one entry after TCRdb re-called the 5' RACE reads with MiXCR. This sample has hundreds of thousands of distinct CDR3 sequences, with 12% found just once. The clonotype comes from a male donor with ankylosing spondylitis. Source material: blood, either unsorted or a sorted T cell fraction (not recorded which). V is TRBV11-2 and J is TRBJ2-6; maybe TRBD2 (5 bases). The CDR3 coding sequence is TGTGCCAGCAGCTTAGAAGCGGTCCACTCTGGGGCCAACGTCCTGACTTTC. Translating it yields CASSLEAVHSGANVLTF.